This record covers a single T cell receptor beta chain. Its matching antigen is unknown. Sequencing was at survey level. Libraries were prepared by immunoSEQ multiplex PCR; TCRdb keeps only in-frame clonotypes and omits some of them. The sample shows under 40,000 clones, 80% to 95% of them seen only once. The CDR3 covers 13 residues. Germline V gives CDR1 LNHNV, CDR2 YYDKDF (reference sequence). Trimming stripped 8 bases from V and 1 base from J, with 12 bases between. The sample is drawn from a study of multiple sclerosis patients with progressive multifocal leukoencephalopathy. Notes on the study in general: Before and during natalizumab, the clones expanded at PML already existed.

Time point reported: before natalizumab initiation. T0 blood was collected before the first natalizumab infusion. The chain combines TRBV15 with TRBJ2-7; D not resolved. Sequencing was performed on PBMCs. The TCR sequence derives from a young man with multiple sclerosis. CDR3 sequence: CATRTWGSYEQYF. The CDR3, as DNA: TGTGCCACCCGAACTTGGGGATCCTACGAGCAGTACTTC.